This T cell receptor beta chain derives from a study of T-cell memory formation after mild COVID-19. 5'RACE primed from the constant segment yielded TCR alpha and TCR beta cDNA libraries bearing sample barcodes and UMIs. TCRdb passed the 5' RACE reads through MiXCR, listing each CDR3 protein once. This table has approximately 110,000 distinct CDR3 sequences, about 24% appearing once. The sample holds many counts of this clonotype. Antigen: not known. General observations from the study: Researchers found some responding clones in pre-infection memory, a sign that cross-reactive memory joined. Whether day 37 second-wave clones are SARS-CoV-2-specific was not confirmed. A second wave expanding day 15 to 37 was CD4+-biased; contracting clones were balanced.

Unmatched junction bases numbered 14, after V lost 5 bases and J lost 5 bases. Germline V gene lookup returns CDR1 MNHNY and CDR2 SVGAGI (reference sequence). The CDR3 totals 16 residues. This clonotype originated in a man aged 18-30 years who had mild COVID-19 (a few samples of this study predate the infection). Cell type and time point are not known. Sequences were obtained from PBMCs or a T cell subset sorted from them (not recorded which). The J gene is TRBJ2-5, the V gene TRBV6-6; TRBD1 matches at 7 bases. CDR3 in amino acids: CASSKGQSISLETQYF. Written as DNA, the CDR3 is TGTGCCAGCAGTAAGGGACAGTCAATCTCCCTTGAGACCCAGTACTTC.